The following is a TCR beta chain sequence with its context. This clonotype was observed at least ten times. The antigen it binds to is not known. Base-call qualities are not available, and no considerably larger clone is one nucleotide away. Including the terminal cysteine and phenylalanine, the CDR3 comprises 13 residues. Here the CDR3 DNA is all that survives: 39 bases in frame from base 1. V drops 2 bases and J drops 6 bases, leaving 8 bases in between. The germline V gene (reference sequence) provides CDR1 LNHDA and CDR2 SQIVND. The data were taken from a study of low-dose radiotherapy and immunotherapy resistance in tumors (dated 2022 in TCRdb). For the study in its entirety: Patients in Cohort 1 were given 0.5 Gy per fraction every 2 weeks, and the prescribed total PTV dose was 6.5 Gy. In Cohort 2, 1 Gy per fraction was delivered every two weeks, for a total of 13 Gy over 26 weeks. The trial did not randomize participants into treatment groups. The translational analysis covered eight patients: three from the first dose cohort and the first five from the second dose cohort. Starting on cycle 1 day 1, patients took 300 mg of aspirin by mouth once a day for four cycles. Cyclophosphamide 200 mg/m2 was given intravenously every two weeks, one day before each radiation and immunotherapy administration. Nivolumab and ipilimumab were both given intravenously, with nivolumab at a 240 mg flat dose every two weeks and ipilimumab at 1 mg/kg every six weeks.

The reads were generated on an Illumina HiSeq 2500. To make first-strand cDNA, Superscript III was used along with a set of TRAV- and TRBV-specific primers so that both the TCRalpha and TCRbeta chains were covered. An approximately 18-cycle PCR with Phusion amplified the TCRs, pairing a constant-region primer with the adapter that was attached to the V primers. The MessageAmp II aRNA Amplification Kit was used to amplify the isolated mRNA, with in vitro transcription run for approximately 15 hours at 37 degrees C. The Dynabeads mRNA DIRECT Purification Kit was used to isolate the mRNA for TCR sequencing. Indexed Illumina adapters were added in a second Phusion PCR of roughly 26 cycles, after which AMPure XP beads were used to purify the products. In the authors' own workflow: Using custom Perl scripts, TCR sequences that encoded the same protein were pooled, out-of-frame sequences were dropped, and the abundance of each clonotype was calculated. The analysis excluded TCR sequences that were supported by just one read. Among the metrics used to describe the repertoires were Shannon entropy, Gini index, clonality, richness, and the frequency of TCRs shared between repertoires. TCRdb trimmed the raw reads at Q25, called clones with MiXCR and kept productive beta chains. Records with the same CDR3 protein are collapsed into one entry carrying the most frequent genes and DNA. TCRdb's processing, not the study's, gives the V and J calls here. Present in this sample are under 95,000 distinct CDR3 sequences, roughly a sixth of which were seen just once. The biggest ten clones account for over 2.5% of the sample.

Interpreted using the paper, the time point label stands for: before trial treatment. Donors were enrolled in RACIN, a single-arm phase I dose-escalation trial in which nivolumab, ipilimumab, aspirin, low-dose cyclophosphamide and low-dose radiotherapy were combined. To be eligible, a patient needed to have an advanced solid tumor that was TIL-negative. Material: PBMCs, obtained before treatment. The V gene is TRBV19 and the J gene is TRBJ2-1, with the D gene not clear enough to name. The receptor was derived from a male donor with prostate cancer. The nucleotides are TGTGCCAGTAGTATAACGTCTCCCAATGAGCAGTTCTTC. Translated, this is CASSITSPNEQFF.